These T cell receptor beta chains were read from a single sample in a study of blood T cell repertoires in COVID-19. The data were produced by immunoSEQ multiplex PCR, yet TCRdb's version contains in-frame clones alone and is incomplete. Found here are roughly 120,000 clones, about 85% of them singletons; the top ten hold roughly 5%. Input material: peripheral blood. The receptors derive from a human donor in a cohort sampled during active COVID-19. Both conserved end residues are part of each CDR3. The D gene is left open where the match is weak. Where a row states a size, it is once, few, many or the class of an expanded clone; other rows omit it.

j_gene	abundance	v_gene	d_gene	CDR3nt	CDR3aa
TRBJ2-6	NA	TRBV6-4	NA	TGTGCCAGCAGTAACTGGGGGGATCCCTCTCTGGGGGCCAACGTCCTGACTTTC	CASSNWGDPSLGANVLTF
TRBJ2-3	NA	TRBV5-4	NA	TGTGCCAGCAGCCCGGCGGGTGGGCGCACAGATACGCAGTATTTT	CASSPAGGRTDTQYF
TRBJ2-2	NA	TRBV7-2	NA	TGTGCCAGCAGCTTAACTCTAACCGGGGAGCTGTTTTTT	CASSLTLTGELFF
TRBJ2-7	once	TRBV30	TRBD2	TGTGCCTGGAGTGTACCGCGGGAGCTCCACGAGCAGTACTTC	CAWSVPRELHEQYF
TRBJ2-1	NA	TRBV24-1	TRBD2	TGTGCCACCAGTGATGCGGGAGCCTCCTCCTACAATGAGCAGTTCTTC	CATSDAGASSYNEQFF
TRBJ2-1	NA	TRBV7-2	TRBD2	TGTGCCAGCAGCGCGCTAGCGGGAGCTGAGCAGTTCTTC	CASSALAGAEQFF
TRBJ1-6	NA	TRBV27	NA	TGTGCCAGTCACTATAATTCACCCCTCCACTTT	CASHYNSPLHF
TRBJ1-1	NA	TRBV19	NA	TGTGCCAGTAGTATAGCGACAGTAACTGAAGCTTTCTTT	CASSIATVTEAFF
TRBJ1-2	many	TRBV1	NA	TGCACCAGCAGCCAAGAACAGGGGGTACTCAACTATGGCTACACCTTC	CTSSQEQGVLNYGYTF
TRBJ2-1	NA	TRBV6-2/TRBV6-3	TRBD2	TGTGCCAGCAGTGACGAGGTGGGACTAGCCAATGAGCAGTTCTTC	CASSDEVGLANEQFF
TRBJ2-7	NA	TRBV4-1	NA	TGCGCCAGCAGCCCCCACCCGACAGGCTCCTACGAGCAGTACTTC	CASSPHPTGSYEQYF
TRBJ2-3	NA	TRBV10-3	TRBD2	TGTGCCATCAGTGAGAAGGCGGGGGGAAAGGATACGCAGTATTTT	CAISEKAGGKDTQYF
TRBJ1-1	NA	TRBV28	NA	TGTGCCAGCAGTCCCGCGTCTTTGAGGAACACTGAAGCTTTCTTT	CASSPASLRNTEAFF
TRBJ2-7	NA	TRBV6-6	TRBD1	TGTGCCAGCAGTTGGGACAGGGGTAGCTACGAGCAGTACTTC	CASSWDRGSYEQYF
TRBJ1-2	NA	TRBV3-1/TRBV3-2	NA	TGTGCCAGCAGCCAAGCGAGCGGGGGGAACTATGGCTACACCTTC	CASSQASGGNYGYTF
TRBJ2-6	few	TRBV28	NA	TGTGCCAGCAGTTTTTCCGAGGTCTCTGGGGCCAACGTCCTGACTTTC	CASSFSEVSGANVLTF
TRBJ2-5	NA	TRBV7-2	NA	TGTGCCAGCAGCTTAGTGGCGGGATCGCAAGAGACCCAGTACTTC	CASSLVAGSQETQYF
TRBJ2-2	NA	TRBV6-2/TRBV6-3	TRBD2	TGTGCCAGCAGCCGCGCCAGGACTAGCGGGGTGAACACCGGGGAGCTGTTTTTT	CASSRARTSGVNTGELFF
TRBJ1-1	once	TRBV3-1/TRBV3-2	NA	TGTGCCAGCAGCCAAGGGGGGGGCTATGACACTGAAGCTTTCTTT	CASSQGGGYDTEAFF
TRBJ2-2	NA	TRBV7-3	TRBD2	TGTGCCAGCAGCCAGGGGACTAGCGGGACCGGGGAGCTGTTTTTT	CASSQGTSGTGELFF
TRBJ1-3	NA	TRBV19	NA	TGTGCCAGTAGCCCCCGGGGGACTTCGGGAAACACCATATATTTT	CASSPRGTSGNTIYF
TRBJ2-2	medium-sized	TRBV3-1/TRBV3-2	TRBD2	TGTGCCAGCAGCCAAACGGTCCGAGCGGGGGGGATAAACACCGGGGAGCTGTTTTTT	CASSQTVRAGGINTGELFF
TRBJ2-2	few	TRBV2	TRBD1	TGTGCCAGCAGTGGACAGGGGATCAAGAACACCGGGGAGCTGTTTTTT	CASSGQGIKNTGELFF
TRBJ2-1	NA	TRBV6-1	TRBD1	TGTGCCAGCAGTGAATCCGCCCAGGGGGCTGGGGAGCAGTTCTTC	CASSESAQGAGEQFF
TRBJ2-1	NA	TRBV18	TRBD2	TGTGCCAGCTCGCCGGGGACTAGCGGGGGGGCAACCTACAATGAGCAGTTCTTC	CASSPGTSGGATYNEQFF
TRBJ1-1	NA	TRBV6-5	NA	TGTGCCAGCAGCTCGTTGGAAAGAGGCCCGGAAGCTTTCTTT	CASSSLERGPEAFF
TRBJ2-7	NA	TRBV7-8	TRBD1	TGTGCCACAGCACGGGACAGGGCTTCCTACGAGCAGTACTTC	CATARDRASYEQYF
TRBJ1-1	NA	TRBV6-2/TRBV6-3	NA	TGTGCCAGCAGTTACGCGGGGCATGTAATGAACACTGAAGCTTTCTTT	CASSYAGHVMNTEAFF
TRBJ2-3	NA	TRBV18	NA	TGTGCCAGCTCACCACAGATCCAGCCTAGCGCGGCGAGCACAGATACGCAGTATTTT	CASSPQIQPSAASTDTQYF
TRBJ1-2	NA	TRBV6-1	TRBD1	TGTGCCAGCAGTGAAGTTGGACAGGGAGCAGGAGGCTACACCTTC	CASSEVGQGAGGYTF
TRBJ2-5	NA	TRBV30	NA	TGTGCCTGGAGTGTACCCCTCGACAGACACCAAGAGACCCAGTACTTC	CAWSVPLDRHQETQYF
TRBJ1-4	NA	TRBV29-1	NA	TGCAGCGTTGAAGATCTTCAGGGGACCTCGACTAATGAAAAACTGTTTTTT	CSVEDLQGTSTNEKLFF
TRBJ2-2	NA	TRBV5-1	NA	TGCGCCAGCAGTCGAGTCACCGGGGAGCTGTTTTTT	CASSRVTGELFF
TRBJ2-7	NA	TRBV6-1	NA	TGTGCCAGCAGTGAGGTCGCCGTGAGCTACGAGCAGTACTTC	CASSEVAVSYEQYF